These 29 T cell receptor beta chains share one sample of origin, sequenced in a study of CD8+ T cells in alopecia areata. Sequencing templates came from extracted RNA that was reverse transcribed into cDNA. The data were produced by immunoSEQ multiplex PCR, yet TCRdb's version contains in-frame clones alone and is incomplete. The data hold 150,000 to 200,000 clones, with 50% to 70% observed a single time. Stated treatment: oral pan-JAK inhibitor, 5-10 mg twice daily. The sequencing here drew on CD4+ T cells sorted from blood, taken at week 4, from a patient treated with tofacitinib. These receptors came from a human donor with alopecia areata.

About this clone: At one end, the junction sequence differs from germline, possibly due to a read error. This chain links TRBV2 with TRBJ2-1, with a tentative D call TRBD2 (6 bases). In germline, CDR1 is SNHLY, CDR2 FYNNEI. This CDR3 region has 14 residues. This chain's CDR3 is CASSEQQDYTEQFF. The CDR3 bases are TGTGCCAGCAGTGAACAGCAGGACTACACTGAGCAGTTCTTC.

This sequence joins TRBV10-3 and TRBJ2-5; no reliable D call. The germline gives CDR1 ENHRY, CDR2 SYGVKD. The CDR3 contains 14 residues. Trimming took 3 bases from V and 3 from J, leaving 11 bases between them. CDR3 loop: CAISERPLEETQYF. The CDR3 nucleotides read TGTGCCATCAGTGAACGTCCGCTAGAAGAGACCCAGTACTTC.

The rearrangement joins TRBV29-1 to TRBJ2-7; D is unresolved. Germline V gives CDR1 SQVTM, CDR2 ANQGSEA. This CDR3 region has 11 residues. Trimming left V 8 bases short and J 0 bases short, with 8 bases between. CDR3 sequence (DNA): TGCAGCTATAAAGGCTCCTACGAGCAGTACTTC. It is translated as CSYKGSYEQYF.

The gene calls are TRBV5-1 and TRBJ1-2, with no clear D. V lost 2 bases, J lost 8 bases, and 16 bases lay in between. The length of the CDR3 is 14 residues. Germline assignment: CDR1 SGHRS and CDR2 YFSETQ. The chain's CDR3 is CASSLGSLSGGYTF. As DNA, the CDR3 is TGCGCCAGCAGCTTAGGATCCCTAAGTGGGGGCTACACCTTC.

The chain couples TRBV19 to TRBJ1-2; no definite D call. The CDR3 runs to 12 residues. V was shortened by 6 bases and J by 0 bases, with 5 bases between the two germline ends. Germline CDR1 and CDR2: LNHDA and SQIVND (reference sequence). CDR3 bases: TGTGCCAGTAGCGGTGCTAACTATGGCTACACCTTC. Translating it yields CASSGANYGYTF.

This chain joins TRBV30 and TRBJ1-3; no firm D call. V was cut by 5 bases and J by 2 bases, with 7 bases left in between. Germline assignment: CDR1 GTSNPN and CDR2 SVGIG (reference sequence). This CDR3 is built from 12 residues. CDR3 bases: TGTGCCTGGGGAGTCGCTGGAAACACCATATATTTT. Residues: CAWGVAGNTIYF.

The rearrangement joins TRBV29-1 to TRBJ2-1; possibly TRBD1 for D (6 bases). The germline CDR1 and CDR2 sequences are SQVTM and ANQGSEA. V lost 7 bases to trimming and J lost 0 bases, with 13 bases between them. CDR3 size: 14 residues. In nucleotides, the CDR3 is TGCAGCGCAATACCGGACAGCTCCTACAATGAGCAGTTCTTC. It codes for CSAIPDSSYNEQFF.

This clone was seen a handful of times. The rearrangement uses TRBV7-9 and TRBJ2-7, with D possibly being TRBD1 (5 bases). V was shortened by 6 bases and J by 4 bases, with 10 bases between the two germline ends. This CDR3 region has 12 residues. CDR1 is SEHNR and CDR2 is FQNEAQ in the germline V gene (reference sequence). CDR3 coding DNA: TGTGCCAGCAGTCATCAGGGATACGAGCAGTACTTC. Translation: CASSHQGYEQYF.

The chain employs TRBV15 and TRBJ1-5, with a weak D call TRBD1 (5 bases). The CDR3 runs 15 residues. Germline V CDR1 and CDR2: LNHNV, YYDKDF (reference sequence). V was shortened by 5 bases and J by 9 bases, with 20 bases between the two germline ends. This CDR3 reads CATSGLTGLGAPQHF. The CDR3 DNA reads TGTGCCACCAGCGGTCTGACGGGCCTAGGGGCGCCCCAGCATTTT.

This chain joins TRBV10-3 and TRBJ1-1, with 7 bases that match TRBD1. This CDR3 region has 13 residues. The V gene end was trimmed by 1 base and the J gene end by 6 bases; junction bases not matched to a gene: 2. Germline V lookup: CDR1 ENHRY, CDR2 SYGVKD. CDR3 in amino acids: CAISEFTGAEAFF. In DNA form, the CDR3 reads TGTGCCATCAGTGAGTTCACAGGGGCTGAAGCTTTCTTT.

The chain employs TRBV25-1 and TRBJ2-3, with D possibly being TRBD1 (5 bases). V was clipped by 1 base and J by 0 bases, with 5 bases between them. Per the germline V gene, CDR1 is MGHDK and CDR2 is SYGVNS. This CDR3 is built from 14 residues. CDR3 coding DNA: TGTGCCAGCAGTGAATGGGGCAGCACAGATACGCAGTATTTT. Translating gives CASSEWGSTDTQYF. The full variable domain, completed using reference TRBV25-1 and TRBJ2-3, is EADIYQTPRYLVIGTGKKITLECSQTMGHDKMYWYQQDPGMELHLIHYSYGVNSTEKGDLSSESTVSRIRTEHFPLTLESARPSHTSQYLCASSEWGSTDTQYFGPGTRLTVL.

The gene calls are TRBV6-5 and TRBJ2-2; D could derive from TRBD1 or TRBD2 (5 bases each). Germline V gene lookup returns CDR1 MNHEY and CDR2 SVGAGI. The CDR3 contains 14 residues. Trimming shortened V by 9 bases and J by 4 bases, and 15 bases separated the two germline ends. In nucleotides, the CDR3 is TGTGCCAGTCTCGGATGGGGGAGCACCGGGGAGCTGTTTTTT. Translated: CASLGWGSTGELFF.

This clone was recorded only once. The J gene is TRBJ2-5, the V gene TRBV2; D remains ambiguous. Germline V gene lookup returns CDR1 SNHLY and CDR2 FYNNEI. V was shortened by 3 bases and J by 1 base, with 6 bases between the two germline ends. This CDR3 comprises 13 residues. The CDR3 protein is CASSEGTQETQYF. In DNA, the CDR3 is TGTGCCAGCAGTGAGGGCACCCAAGAGACCCAGTACTTC.

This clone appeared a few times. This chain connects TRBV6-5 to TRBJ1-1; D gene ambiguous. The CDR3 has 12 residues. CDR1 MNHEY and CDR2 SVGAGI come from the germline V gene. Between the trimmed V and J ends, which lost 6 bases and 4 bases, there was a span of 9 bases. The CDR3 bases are TGTGCCAGCAGGGCCCTGGCCACTGAAGCTTTCTTT. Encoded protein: CASRALATEAFF.

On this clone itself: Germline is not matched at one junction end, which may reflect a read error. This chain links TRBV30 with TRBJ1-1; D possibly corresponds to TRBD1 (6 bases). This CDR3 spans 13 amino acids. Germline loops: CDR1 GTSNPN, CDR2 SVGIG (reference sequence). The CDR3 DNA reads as TGTGCATGGAACCCCCTAGTGTCAGGGGCGGCTTTCTTT. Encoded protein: CAWNPLVSGAAFF.

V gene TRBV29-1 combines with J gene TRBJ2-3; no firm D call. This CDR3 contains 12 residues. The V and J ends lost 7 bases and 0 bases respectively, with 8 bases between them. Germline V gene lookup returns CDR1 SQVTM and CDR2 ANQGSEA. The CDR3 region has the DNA TGCAGCGCACGACCTAGCACAGATACGCAGTATTTT. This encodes CSARPSTDTQYF.

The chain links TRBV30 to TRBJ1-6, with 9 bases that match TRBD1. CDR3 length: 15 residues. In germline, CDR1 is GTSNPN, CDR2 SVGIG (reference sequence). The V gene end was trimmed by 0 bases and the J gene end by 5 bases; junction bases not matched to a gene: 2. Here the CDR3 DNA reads TGTGCCTGGAGTGTACGGACAGGGGATAATTCACCCCTCCACTTT. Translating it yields CAWSVRTGDNSPLHF.

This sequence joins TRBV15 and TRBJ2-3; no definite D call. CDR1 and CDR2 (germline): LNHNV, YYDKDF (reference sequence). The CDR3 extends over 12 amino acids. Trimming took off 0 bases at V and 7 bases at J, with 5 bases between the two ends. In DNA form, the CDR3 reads TGTGCCACCAGCAGAGATCGAAATACGCAGTATTTT. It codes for CATSRDRNTQYF.

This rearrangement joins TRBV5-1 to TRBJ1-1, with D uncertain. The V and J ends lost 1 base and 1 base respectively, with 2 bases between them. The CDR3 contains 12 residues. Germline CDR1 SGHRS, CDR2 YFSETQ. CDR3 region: CASSLQNTEAFF. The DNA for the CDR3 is TGCGCCAGCAGCTTGCAGAACACTGAAGCTTTCTTT.

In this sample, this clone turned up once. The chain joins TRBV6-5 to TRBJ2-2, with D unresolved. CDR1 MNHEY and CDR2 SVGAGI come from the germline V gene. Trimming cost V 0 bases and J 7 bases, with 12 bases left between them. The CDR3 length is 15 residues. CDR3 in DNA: TGTGCCAGCAGTTACTCCCGGCTAGTAAACGGGGAGCTGTTTTTT. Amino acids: CASSYSRLVNGELFF.

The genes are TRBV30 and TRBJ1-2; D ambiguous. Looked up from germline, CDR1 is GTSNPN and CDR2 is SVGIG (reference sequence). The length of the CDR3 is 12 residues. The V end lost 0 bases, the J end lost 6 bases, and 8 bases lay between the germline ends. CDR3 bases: TGTGCCTGGAGTGTACTTGGGGATGGCTACACCTTC. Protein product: CAWSVLGDGYTF.

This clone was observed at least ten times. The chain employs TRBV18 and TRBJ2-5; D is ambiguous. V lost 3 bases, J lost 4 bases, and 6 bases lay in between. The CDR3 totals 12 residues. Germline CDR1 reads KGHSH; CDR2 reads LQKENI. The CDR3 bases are TGTGCCAGCTCACCCCTCCCAGAGACCCAGTACTTC. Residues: CASSPLPETQYF.

Here the CDR3 reads CASSLQETQYF. As DNA, the CDR3 is TGTGCCAGCAGTCTCCAAGAGACCCAGTACTTC. The rearrangement uses TRBV25-1 and TRBJ2-5, with D uncertain. This CDR3 is built from 11 residues. Germline V gives CDR1 MGHDK, CDR2 SYGVNS. Trimming shortened V by 5 bases and J by 1 base, and 2 bases separated the two germline ends.

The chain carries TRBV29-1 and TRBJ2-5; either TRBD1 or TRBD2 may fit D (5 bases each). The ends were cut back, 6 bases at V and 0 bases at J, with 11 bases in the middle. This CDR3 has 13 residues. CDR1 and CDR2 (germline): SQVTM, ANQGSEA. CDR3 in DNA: TGCAGCGTGGATTCGGGACACCAAGAGACCCAGTACTTC. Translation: CSVDSGHQETQYF.

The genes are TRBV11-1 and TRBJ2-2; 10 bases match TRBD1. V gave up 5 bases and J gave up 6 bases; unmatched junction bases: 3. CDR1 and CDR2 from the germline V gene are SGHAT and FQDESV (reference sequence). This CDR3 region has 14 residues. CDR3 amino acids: CASSDRGRAGELFF. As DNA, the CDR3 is TGTGCCAGCAGCGACAGGGGGCGGGCCGGGGAGCTGTTTTTT.

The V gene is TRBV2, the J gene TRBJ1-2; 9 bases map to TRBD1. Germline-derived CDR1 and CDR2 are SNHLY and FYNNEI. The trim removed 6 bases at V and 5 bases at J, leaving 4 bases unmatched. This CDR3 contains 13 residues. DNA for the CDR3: TGTGCCAGCAGCCCCGGGACAGGGTATGGCTACACCTTC. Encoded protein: CASSPGTGYGYTF.

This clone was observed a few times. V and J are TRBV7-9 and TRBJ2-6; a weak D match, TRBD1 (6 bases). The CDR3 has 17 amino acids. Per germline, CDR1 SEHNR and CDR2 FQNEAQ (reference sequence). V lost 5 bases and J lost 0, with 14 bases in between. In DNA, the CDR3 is TGTGCCAGCAGCCCACCGACAGGCCGCTCTGGGGCCAACGTCCTGACTTTC. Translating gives CASSPPTGRSGANVLTF.

CDR3 sequence reads: CSVGLPLDTF. The CDR3 DNA reads TGCAGCGTTGGCCTACCTTTAGACACCTTC. This chain uses TRBV29-1 with TRBJ1-2; D is undetermined. Trimming took 4 bases from V and 12 from J, leaving 12 bases between them. The germline V gene has CDR1 SQVTM and CDR2 ANQGSEA. The CDR3 length is 10 residues.

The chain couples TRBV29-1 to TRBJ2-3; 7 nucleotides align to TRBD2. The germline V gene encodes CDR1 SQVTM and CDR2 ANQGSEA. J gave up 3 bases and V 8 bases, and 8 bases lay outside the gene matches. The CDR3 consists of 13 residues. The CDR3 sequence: CSTKRGETDTQYF. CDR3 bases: TGCAGCACCAAACGGGGGGAAACAGATACGCAGTATTTT.